Shown below are 15 T cell receptor beta chains from a single sample sequenced in a study of cytomegalovirus exposure and HLA in healthy donors. 60 Vbeta and 13 Jbeta primers were used in PCR. The table came from immunoSEQ multiplex PCR; TCRdb's copy has only in-frame clones and leaves some out. With 100,000 to 150,000 clones in the sample, the ten largest clones hold roughly 1.7%. The sample consisted of PBMCs. Every receptor here comes from a man between 18 and 29 years old in good health and CMV-seronegative.

In DNA form, the CDR3 reads TGTGCCAGCAGCGGTGAAAGCGGGACTGAGGATACGCAGTATTTT. Translated: CASSGESGTEDTQYF. The chain uses TRBV5-4 and TRBJ2-3; TRBD2 matches 7 bases. Trimming at V came to 4 bases and at J to 6 bases, leaving 11 bases not matched to a gene. Germline lookup yields CDR1 SGHNT and CDR2 YYREEE (reference sequence). This CDR3 is built from 15 residues.

The chain links TRBV6-1 to TRBJ1-6; D may be TRBD1 (5 bases). The CDR3 runs to 18 residues. Trimming stripped 1 base from V and 3 bases from J, with 16 bases between. Germline CDR1 reads MNHNS; CDR2 reads SASEGT. The CDR3 region has the DNA TGTGCCAGCAGTGAAGAGCCTACAGGCCCGAGCTATAATTCACCCCTCCACTTT. Protein: CASSEEPTGPSYNSPLHF.

CDR3 nucleotide sequence: TGTGCCAGCAGCTTAACTAGTTTTGACAATGAGCAGTTCTTC. It yields the protein CASSLTSFDNEQFF. The genes are TRBV11-1 and TRBJ2-1; weak D call: TRBD2 (5 bases). From germline, CDR1 is SGHAT and CDR2 FQDESV (reference sequence). The V end lost 2 bases, the J end lost 5 bases, and 10 bases lay between the germline ends. CDR3 size: 14 residues.

The V and J genes are TRBV7-9 and TRBJ2-7; unclear D gene. Between the trimmed V and J ends, which lost 2 bases and 5 bases, there was a span of 16 bases. Germline CDR1 and CDR2: SEHNR and FQNEAQ (reference sequence). This CDR3 spans 15 amino acids. CDR3 sequence: CASSLSSLMSDEQYF. Written as DNA, the CDR3 is TGTGCCAGCAGCTTATCTTCATTAATGAGTGACGAGCAGTACTTC.

The rearrangement joins TRBV25-1 to TRBJ2-5; 11 positions agree with TRBD1. Judging by the DNA end, TRBJ2-7 fits better; the J call may be wrong. The CDR3 extends over 15 amino acids. Germline V gives CDR1 MGHDK, CDR2 SYGVNS. Here the CDR3 reads CASGFRDRGTYEQYF. CDR3 nucleotides: TGTGCCAGTGGATTCCGGGACAGGGGGACCTACGAGCAGTACTTC.

V is TRBV28 and J is TRBJ1-2, with 10 bases fitting TRBD1. The V and J ends lost 10 bases and 8 bases, in that order; junction bases with no gene match: 10. Germline V gene data show CDR1 as MDHEN and CDR2 as SYDVKM. The CDR3 has 13 amino acids. The DNA of the CDR3 is TGTGCCACAAGGGGACAGGGGCCTCGGGGCTACACCTTC. Amino acid sequence: CATRGQGPRGYTF.

The chain carries TRBV19 and TRBJ2-7, with D possibly TRBD2 on 5 matching bases. Germline V gene data show CDR1 as LNHDA and CDR2 as SQIVND (reference sequence). CDR3 length: 15 residues. V was clipped by 5 bases and J by 3 bases, with 17 bases between them. Written as DNA, the CDR3 is TGTGCCAGTAGTCACCAGTTAGCGTCCAACTACGAGCAGTACTTC. Protein product: CASSHQLASNYEQYF.

The rearrangement links TRBV5-4 to TRBJ1-1; possible D gene TRBD1, 5 bases. V lost 1 base and J lost 4, with 11 bases in between. The CDR3 runs to 14 residues. Germline V gene lookup returns CDR1 SGHNT and CDR2 YYREEE (reference sequence). CDR3 coding DNA: TGTGCCAGCAGCTTGATAGGGGTGGGCACTGAAGCTTTCTTT. Translating gives CASSLIGVGTEAFF. Filled out from reference TRBV5-4 and TRBJ1-1, the complete variable domain reads ETGVTQSPTHLIKTRGQQVTLRCSSQSGHNTVSWYQQALGQGPQFIFQYYREEENGRGNFPPRFSGLQFPNYSSELNVNALELDDSALYLCASSLIGVGTEAFFGQGTRLTVV.

The chain couples TRBV28 to TRBJ1-6, with a possible D match to TRBD1 (6 bases). The CDR3 runs 17 residues. Trimming shortened V by 8 bases and J by 4 bases, and 21 bases separated the two germline ends. CDR1 and CDR2 (germline): MDHEN, SYDVKM. The CDR3 coding sequence is TGTGCCAGCTCACAGGGATACCTAAATTTTTATAATTCACCCCTCCACTTT. Amino acid sequence: CASSQGYLNFYNSPLHF.

The V call is TRBV19, the J call TRBJ2-1; 8 bases line up with TRBD2. CDR3 length equals 15 residues. Per germline, CDR1 LNHDA and CDR2 SQIVND (reference sequence). V gave up 3 bases and J gave up 2 bases; unmatched junction bases: 3. CDR3 protein: CASSISGRAYNEQFF. CDR3 bases: TGTGCCAGTAGTATTTCCGGGAGGGCCTACAATGAGCAGTTCTTC.

The chain links TRBV6-5 to TRBJ2-1; 12 bases are shared with TRBD2. CDR1 is MNHEY, CDR2 SVGAGI, per germline. The CDR3 length is 16 residues. Trimming cost V 2 bases and J 8 bases; bases outside gene matches: 7. CDR3 sequence (DNA): TGTGCCAGCAGTTACCGGGGGACTAGCGGGTTCCATGAGCAGTTCTTC. It encodes CASSYRGTSGFHEQFF.

The V call is TRBV23-1, the J call TRBJ2-2; D possibly corresponds to TRBD1 (5 bases). TRBV23-1 is designated an ORF whose function remains uncertain. The V and J ends lost 0 bases and 4 bases respectively, with 12 bases between them. The CDR3 length is 16 residues. The CDR3 DNA is TGCGCCAGCAGTCAATCTGCGGCAGGGTGCACCGGGGAGCTGTTTTTT. This encodes CASSQSAAGCTGELFF.

The chain couples TRBV9 to TRBJ1-2, with a weak D call TRBD1 (5 bases). The CDR3 spans 15 residues. Per the germline V gene, CDR1 is SGDLS and CDR2 is YYNGEE. The ends were cut back, 3 bases at V and 5 bases at J, with 17 bases in the middle. In DNA, the CDR3 is TGTGCCAGCAGCGGGGGGGGAGAAGGGGATTATGGCTACACCTTC. This codes for CASSGGGEGDYGYTF.

V and J are TRBV9 and TRBJ1-2; TRBD1 aligns across 8 bases. With 7 bases clipped from V and 3 bases from J, the junction kept 8 bases outside the gene matches. CDR3 length: 14 amino acids. From germline, CDR1 is SGDLS and CDR2 YYNGEE. The CDR3 is CASRTQGADYGYTF. CDR3 DNA sequence: TGTGCCAGCCGGACCCAGGGGGCCGACTATGGCTACACCTTC.

The J gene is TRBJ2-7, the V gene TRBV19; 11 bases line up with TRBD2. Germline CDR1 LNHDA, CDR2 SQIVND (reference sequence). After removal of 7 bases from V and 2 bases from J, the junction contained 4 bases not matched to a gene. The CDR3 sequence is 14 residues long. Written as DNA, the CDR3 is TGTGCCAGTAAACTAGCGGGAGAGGCCTACGAGCAGTACTTC. It is translated as CASKLAGEAYEQYF.